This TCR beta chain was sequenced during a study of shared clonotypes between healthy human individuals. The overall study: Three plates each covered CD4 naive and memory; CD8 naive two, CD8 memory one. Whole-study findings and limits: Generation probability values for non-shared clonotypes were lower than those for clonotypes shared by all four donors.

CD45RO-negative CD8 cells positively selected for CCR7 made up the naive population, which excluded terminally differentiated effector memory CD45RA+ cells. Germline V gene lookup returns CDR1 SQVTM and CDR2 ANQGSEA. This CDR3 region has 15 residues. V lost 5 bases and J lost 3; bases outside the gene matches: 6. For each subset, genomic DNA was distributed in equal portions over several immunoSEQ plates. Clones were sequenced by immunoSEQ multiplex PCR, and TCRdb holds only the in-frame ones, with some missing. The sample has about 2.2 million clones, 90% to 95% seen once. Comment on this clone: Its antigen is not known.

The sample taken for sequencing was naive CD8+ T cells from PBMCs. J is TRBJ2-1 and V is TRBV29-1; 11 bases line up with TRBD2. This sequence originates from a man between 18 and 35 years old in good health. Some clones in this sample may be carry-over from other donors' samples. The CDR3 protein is CSVYTSGSYYNEQFF. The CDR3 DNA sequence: TGCAGCGTTTATACTAGCGGGAGCTACTACAATGAGCAGTTCTTC.